Listed below are T cell receptor beta chains from one sample, sequenced in a study of T cells in Graves' hyperthyroidism and ophthalmopathy. TCRdb re-called the multiplex PCR reads with MiXCR, one entry per CDR3 protein. This sample has around 190,000 distinct CDR3 sequences, with about 17% found just once. Sequenced sample: blood. Receptor source: a woman in her fifties or sixties with Graves' hyperthyroidism. Both conserved end residues are part of each CDR3. Fields, in order: CDR3 protein, CDR3 DNA, D gene, V gene, clone size, J gene. D genes are given only for firm matches. Size is stated for part of the rows, as once, few or many counts, or as a class when the clone is expanded.

CDR3: CASSIEGRFYGYTF; DNA: TGTGCCAGTAGTATCGAAGGACGGTTCTATGGCTACACCTTC; D: -; V: TRBV19; size: -; J: TRBJ1-2
CDR3: CASSGNIQYF; DNA: TGTGCCAGCAGTGGAAACATTCAGTACTTC; D: -; V: TRBV2; size: -; J: TRBJ2-4
CDR3: CSGTWPGSYEQYF; DNA: TGCAGCGGCACCTGGCCAGGGTCCTACGAGCAGTACTTC; D: -; V: TRBV29-1; size: few; J: TRBJ2-7
CDR3: CASGPIPPYNEQFF; DNA: TGTGCCAGTGGCCCTATACCCCCCTACAATGAGCAGTTCTTC; D: -; V: TRBV19; size: few; J: TRBJ2-1
CDR3: CASRLQGRDTIYF; DNA: TGTGCCAGCAGACTACAGGGGAGAGACACCATATATTTT; D: TRBD1; V: TRBV6-1; size: -; J: TRBJ1-3
CDR3: CASMGQGGNQPQHF; DNA: TGTGCCAGTATGGGACAGGGGGGCAATCAGCCCCAGCATTTT; D: TRBD1; V: TRBV19; size: few; J: TRBJ1-5
CDR3: CASSAGAHGTDTQYF; DNA: TGTGCCAGCTCCGCAGGAGCACATGGCACAGATACGCAGTATTTT; D: -; V: TRBV18; size: many; J: TRBJ2-3
CDR3: CASSQPRQSYEQYF; DNA: TGTGCCAGCAGTCAACCTAGACAGTCCTACGAGCAGTACTTC; D: -; V: TRBV28; size: many; J: TRBJ2-7
CDR3: CSVGPLTSGSSYNEQFF; DNA: TGCAGCGTTGGACCCCTTACTAGCGGGAGCTCCTACAATGAGCAGTTCTTC; D: TRBD2; V: TRBV29-1; size: few; J: TRBJ2-1
CDR3: CASSSPDGRNNEQFF; DNA: TGTGCCAGCAGTTCTCCCGACGGGCGCAACAATGAGCAGTTCTTC; D: -; V: TRBV28; size: many; J: TRBJ2-1
CDR3: CATKGGRQFNTGELFF; DNA: TGTGCCACCAAGGGGGGCAGACAATTTAACACCGGGGAGCTGTTTTTT; D: -; V: TRBV19; size: few; J: TRBJ2-2
CDR3: CSAYSGHNSYEQYF; DNA: TGCAGTGCTTATAGCGGGCATAATTCCTACGAGCAGTACTTC; D: TRBD2; V: TRBV20-1; size: -; J: TRBJ2-7
CDR3: CSARDDSGRALAGELFF; DNA: TGCAGTGCTAGAGATGATAGCGGGAGGGCCCTCGCCGGGGAGCTGTTTTTT; D: TRBD2; V: TRBV20-1; size: -; J: TRBJ2-2
CDR3: CASSSGQAVGYTF; DNA: TGTGCCAGCAGTTCAGGCCAGGCCGTTGGCTACACCTTC; D: -; V: TRBV28; size: -; J: TRBJ1-2
CDR3: CASSFKGQAIGTLHF; DNA: TGTGCCAGCAGCTTCAAGGGACAGGCTATAGGGACCCTCCACTTT; D: TRBD1; V: TRBV7-2; size: few; J: TRBJ1-6
CDR3: CASSGSTVSGANVLTF; DNA: TGTGCCAGCAGCGGATCGACGGTATCTGGGGCCAACGTCCTGACTTTC; D: -; V: TRBV7-8; size: many; J: TRBJ2-6
CDR3: CSVKDTGELFF; DNA: TGCAGCGTGAAGGACACCGGGGAGCTGTTTTTT; D: -; V: TRBV29-1; size: -; J: TRBJ2-2
CDR3: CASSLAGTKYEQYF; DNA: TGTGCCAGCAGCTTAGCCGGGACTAAATACGAGCAGTACTTC; D: TRBD2; V: TRBV11-2; size: many; J: TRBJ2-7
CDR3: CASSVLAATDTQYF; DNA: TGTGCCAGCAGTGTGCTAGCGGCCACAGATACGCAGTATTTT; D: TRBD2; V: TRBV7-8; size: -; J: TRBJ2-3
CDR3: CASSPMGTEAYGYTF; DNA: TGCGCCAGCAGCCCTATGGGGACGGAAGCCTATGGCTACACCTTC; D: -; V: TRBV5-1; size: few; J: TRBJ1-2
CDR3: CASSQGEASGNTIYF; DNA: TGTGCCAGCAGCCAGGGGGAGGCCTCTGGAAACACCATATATTTT; D: TRBD1; V: TRBV7-9; size: -; J: TRBJ1-3
CDR3: CASSPPTGHRRPYEQYF; DNA: TGTGCCAGCAGTCCCCCGACAGGACACCGGCGCCCCTACGAGCAGTACTTC; D: -; V: TRBV6-2/TRBV6-3; size: many; J: TRBJ2-7
CDR3: CASSPGVLAKNIQYF; DNA: TGTGCCAGCAGCCCGGGGGTGCTAGCCAAAAACATTCAGTACTTC; D: -; V: TRBV11-2; size: many; J: TRBJ2-4
CDR3: CAISGGRSTYGYTF; DNA: TGTGCCATCAGTGGGGGACGGTCAACCTATGGCTACACCTTC; D: -; V: TRBV10-3; size: -; J: TRBJ1-2
CDR3: CASSTYRSGGRVEQFF; DNA: TGTGCCAGTAGTACATATCGCTCGGGAGGTCGAGTTGAGCAGTTCTTC; D: TRBD2; V: TRBV19; size: few; J: TRBJ2-1